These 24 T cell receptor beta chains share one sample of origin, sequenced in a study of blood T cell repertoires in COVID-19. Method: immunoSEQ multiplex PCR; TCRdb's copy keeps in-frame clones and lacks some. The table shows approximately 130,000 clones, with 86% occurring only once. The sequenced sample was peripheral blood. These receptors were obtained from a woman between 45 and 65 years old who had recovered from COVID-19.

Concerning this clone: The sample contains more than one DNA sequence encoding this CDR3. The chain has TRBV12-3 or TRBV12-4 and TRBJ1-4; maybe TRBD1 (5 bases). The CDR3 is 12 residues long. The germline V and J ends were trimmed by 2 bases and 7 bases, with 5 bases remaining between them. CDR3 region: CASSLQGEKLFF. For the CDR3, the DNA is TGTGCCAGCAGTTTACAGGGTGAAAAACTGTTTTTT.

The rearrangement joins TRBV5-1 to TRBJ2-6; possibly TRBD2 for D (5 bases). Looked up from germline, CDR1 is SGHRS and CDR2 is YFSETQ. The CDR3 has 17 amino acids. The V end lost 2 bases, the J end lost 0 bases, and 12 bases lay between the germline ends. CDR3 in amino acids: CASSLGGLISGANVLTF. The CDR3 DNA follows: TGCGCCAGCAGCTTAGGAGGACTTATCTCTGGGGCCAACGTCCTGACTTTC.

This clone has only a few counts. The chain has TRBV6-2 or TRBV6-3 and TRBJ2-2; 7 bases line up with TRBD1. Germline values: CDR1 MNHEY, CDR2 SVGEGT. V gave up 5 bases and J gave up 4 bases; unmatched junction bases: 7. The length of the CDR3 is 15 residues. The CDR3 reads CASSPSTGSTGELFF. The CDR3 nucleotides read TGTGCCAGCAGTCCGTCGACAGGGAGCACCGGGGAGCTGTTTTTT.

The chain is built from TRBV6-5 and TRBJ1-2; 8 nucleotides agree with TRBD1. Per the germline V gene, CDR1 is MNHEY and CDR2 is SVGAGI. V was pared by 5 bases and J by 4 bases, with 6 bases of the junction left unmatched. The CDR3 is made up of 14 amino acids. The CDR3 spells CASSTGQGGYGYTF. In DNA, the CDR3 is TGTGCCAGCAGTACCGGACAGGGAGGCTATGGCTACACCTTC.

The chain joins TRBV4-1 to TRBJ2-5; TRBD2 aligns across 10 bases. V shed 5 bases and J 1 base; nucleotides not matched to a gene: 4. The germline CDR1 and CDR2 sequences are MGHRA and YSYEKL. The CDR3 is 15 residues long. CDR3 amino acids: CASSYRLAGQETQYF. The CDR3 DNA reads TGCGCCAGCAGCTACCGACTAGCGGGCCAAGAGACCCAGTACTTC.

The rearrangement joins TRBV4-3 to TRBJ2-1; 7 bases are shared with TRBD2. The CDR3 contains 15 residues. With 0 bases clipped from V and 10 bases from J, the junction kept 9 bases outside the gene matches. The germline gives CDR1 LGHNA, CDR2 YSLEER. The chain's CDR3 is CASSQDWGLPREQFF. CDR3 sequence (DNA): TGCGCCAGCAGCCAAGATTGGGGACTACCTAGAGAGCAGTTCTTC.

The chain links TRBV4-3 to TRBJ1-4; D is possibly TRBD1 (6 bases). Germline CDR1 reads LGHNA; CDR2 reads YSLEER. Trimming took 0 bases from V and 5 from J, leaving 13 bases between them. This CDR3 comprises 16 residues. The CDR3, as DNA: TGCGCCAGCAGCCAAGATCTCCAGGGGCTAAATGAAAAACTGTTTTTT. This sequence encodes CASSQDLQGLNEKLFF.

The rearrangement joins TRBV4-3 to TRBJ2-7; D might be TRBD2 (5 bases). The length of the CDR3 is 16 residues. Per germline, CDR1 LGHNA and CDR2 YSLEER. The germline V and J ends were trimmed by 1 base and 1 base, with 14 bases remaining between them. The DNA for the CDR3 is TGCGCCAGCAGCCAAGGAGTGAGGGCCGGTTCCTACGAGCAGTACTTC. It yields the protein CASSQGVRAGSYEQYF.

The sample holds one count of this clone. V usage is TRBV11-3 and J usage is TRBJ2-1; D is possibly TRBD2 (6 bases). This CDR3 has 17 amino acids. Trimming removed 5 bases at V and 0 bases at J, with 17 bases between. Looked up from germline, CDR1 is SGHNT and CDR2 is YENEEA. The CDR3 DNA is TGTGCCAGCAGCAACTCCAGCGGGTTTTCCTCCTACAATGAGCAGTTCTTC. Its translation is CASSNSSGFSSYNEQFF.

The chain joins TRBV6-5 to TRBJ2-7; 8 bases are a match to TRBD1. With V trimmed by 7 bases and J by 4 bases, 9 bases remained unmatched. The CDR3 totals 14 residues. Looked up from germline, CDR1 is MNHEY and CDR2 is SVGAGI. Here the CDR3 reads CASNPRTGSYEQYF. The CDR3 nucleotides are TGTGCCAGCAACCCCCGGACAGGGTCTTACGAGCAGTACTTC.

CDR3 sequence reads: CASSFNTALAHGYTF. The CDR3 DNA sequence: TGTGCCAGCAGCTTTAACACAGCGCTAGCCCATGGCTACACCTTC. This sequence joins TRBV7-9 and TRBJ1-2; D is unclear. The V end was cut by 3 bases, the J end by 6 bases, with 17 bases between. CDR1 is SEHNR and CDR2 is FQNEAQ in the germline V gene (reference sequence). The CDR3 runs to 15 residues. The whole variable domain, filled in from reference TRBV7-9 and TRBJ1-2, reads DTGVSQNPRHKITKRGQNVTFRCDPISEHNRLYWYRQTLGQGPEFLTYFQNEAQLEKSRLLSDRFSAERPKGSFSTLEIQRTEQGDSAMYLCASSFNTALAHGYTFGSGTRLTVV.

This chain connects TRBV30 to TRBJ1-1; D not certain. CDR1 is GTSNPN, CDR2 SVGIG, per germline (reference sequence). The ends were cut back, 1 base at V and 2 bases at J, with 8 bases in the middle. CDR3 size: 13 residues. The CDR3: CAWSAWANTEAFF. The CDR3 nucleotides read TGTGCCTGGAGTGCGTGGGCTAACACTGAAGCTTTCTTT.

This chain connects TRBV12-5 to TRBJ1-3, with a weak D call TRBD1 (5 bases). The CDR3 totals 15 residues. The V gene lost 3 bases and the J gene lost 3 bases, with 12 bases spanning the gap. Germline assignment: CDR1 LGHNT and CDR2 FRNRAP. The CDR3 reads CASGLSWRGGNTIYF. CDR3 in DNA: TGTGCTAGTGGTTTAAGTTGGAGGGGTGGAAACACCATATATTTT.

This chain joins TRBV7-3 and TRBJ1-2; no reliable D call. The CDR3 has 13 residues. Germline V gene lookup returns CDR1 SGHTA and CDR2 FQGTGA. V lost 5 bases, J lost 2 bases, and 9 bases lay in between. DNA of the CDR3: TGTGCCAGCAGCCCCTATCGGAACTATGGCTACACCTTC. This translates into CASSPYRNYGYTF.

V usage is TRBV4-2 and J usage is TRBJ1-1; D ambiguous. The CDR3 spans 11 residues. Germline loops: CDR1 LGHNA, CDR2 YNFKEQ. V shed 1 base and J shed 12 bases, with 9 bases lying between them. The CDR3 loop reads CASSQGGGSFF. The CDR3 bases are TGTGCCAGCAGCCAAGGCGGAGGATCTTTCTTT.

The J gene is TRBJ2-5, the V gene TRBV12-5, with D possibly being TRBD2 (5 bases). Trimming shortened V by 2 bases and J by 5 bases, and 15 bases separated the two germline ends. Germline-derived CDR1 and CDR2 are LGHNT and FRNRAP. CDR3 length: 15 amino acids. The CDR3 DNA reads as TGTGCTAGTGGTTTGATAGAGGGCAAAGGGGAGACCCAGTACTTC. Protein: CASGLIEGKGETQYF.

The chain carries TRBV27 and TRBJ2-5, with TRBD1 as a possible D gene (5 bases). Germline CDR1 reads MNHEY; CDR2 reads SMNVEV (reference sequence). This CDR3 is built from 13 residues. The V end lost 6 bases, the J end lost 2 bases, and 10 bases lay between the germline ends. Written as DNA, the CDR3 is TGTGCCAGCAGAGCAGGGCAGCAAGAGACCCAGTACTTC. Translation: CASRAGQQETQYF.

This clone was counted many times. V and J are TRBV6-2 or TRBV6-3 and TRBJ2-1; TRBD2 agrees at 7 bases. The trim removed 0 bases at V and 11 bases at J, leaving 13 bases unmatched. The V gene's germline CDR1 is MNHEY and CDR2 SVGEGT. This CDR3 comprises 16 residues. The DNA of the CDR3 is TGTGCCAGCAGTTACTCAGGGGACTACCAGCGTGGGAAGCAGTTCTTC. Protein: CASSYSGDYQRGKQFF.

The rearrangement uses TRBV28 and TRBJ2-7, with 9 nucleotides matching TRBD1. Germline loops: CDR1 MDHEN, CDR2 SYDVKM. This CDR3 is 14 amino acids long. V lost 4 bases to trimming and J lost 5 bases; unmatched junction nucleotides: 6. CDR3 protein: CASSSQGTGHEQYF. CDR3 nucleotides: TGTGCCAGCAGTTCCCAAGGGACAGGGCACGAGCAGTACTTC.

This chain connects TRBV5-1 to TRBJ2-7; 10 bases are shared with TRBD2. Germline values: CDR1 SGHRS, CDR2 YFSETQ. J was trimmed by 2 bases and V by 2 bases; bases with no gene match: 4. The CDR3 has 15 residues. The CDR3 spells CASSFLAGATYEQYF. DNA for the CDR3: TGCGCCAGCAGCTTCCTAGCGGGAGCTACCTACGAGCAGTACTTC.

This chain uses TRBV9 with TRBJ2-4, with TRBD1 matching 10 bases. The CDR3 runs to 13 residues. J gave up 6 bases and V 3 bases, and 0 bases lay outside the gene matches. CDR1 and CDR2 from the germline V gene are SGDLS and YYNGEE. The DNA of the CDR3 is TGTGCCAGCAGCGGGGACAGGGGAAACATTCAGTACTTC. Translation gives CASSGDRGNIQYF.

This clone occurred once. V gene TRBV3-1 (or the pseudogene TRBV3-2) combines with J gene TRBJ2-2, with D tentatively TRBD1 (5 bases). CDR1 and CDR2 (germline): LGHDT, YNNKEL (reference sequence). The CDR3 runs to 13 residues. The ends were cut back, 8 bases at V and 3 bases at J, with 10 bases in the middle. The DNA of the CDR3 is TGTGCCAGCGGCAGGGCTTACACCGGGGAGCTGTTTTTT. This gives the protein CASGRAYTGELFF.

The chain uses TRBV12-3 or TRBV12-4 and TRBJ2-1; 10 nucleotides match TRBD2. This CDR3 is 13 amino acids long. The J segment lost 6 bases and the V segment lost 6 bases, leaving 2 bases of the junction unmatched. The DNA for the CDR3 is TGTGCCAGCAGGCTAGCGGGAGTCAATGAGCAGTTCTTC. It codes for CASRLAGVNEQFF.

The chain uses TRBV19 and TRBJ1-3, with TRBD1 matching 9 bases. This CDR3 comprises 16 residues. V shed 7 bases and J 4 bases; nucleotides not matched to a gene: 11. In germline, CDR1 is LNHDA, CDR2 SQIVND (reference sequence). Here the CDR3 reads CASMGYRGRGGNTIYF. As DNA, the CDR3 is TGTGCCAGTATGGGGTACAGGGGGCGCGGGGGAAACACCATATATTTT.